This paragraph covers one T cell receptor (beta chain) sequence. Antigen specificity is unknown. Sample treatment: roughly 20 received Ad26.COV2.S at low or high dose, single or two shots; roughly five received placebo; per-sample allocation not given. Day 63 after the first vaccine or placebo injection was the time point for sampling. Adults aged 18-55 years in Boston included the donor. The sample belongs to a study of Ad26.COV2.S vaccination and SARS-CoV-2 variants. The wider study: Intramuscular Ad26.COV2.S at 5x10^10 or 1x10^11 viral particles. The study, taken as a whole, reports: Using TCR breadth and depth analyses may have led to underestimated total T cell responses.

Assay: immunoSEQ multiplex PCR; the TCRdb copy retains only in-frame clones and omits some. The sample records 300,000 to 400,000 clones, more than 75% being singletons. Germline CDR1 is SGHRS and CDR2 is YFSETQ. Trimming removed 5 bases at V and 8 bases at J, with 10 bases between. This CDR3 comprises 11 residues. The sample consisted of peripheral blood, taken in a trial of Ad26.COV2.S vaccine versus placebo. The chain links TRBV5-1 to TRBJ1-2; D uncertain. The source of this sequence is a person between 18 and 60 years old who received the Ad26.COV2.S COVID-19 vaccine or a placebo. The CDR3 loop reads CASRITGGYTF. Written as DNA, the CDR3 is TGCGCCAGCAGAATAACCGGGGGCTACACCTTC.